The clone carrying this TCR beta chain came up once. The data originate from a study of blood T cell repertoires in COVID-19. V was clipped by 1 base and J by 3 bases, with 14 bases between them. CDR3 length equals 16 residues. The germline V gene has CDR1 SGDLS and CDR2 YYNGEE. Data came from immunoSEQ multiplex PCR; TCRdb stores just in-frame clones and leaves some out. The table has roughly 41,000 clones, 70% to 90% seen once. This sequence was found in a man aged 60 to 75 with acute or convalescent COVID-19. The source material was peripheral blood. The V gene is TRBV9, the J gene TRBJ1-3; tentative D call: TRBD1 (6 bases). The CDR3: CASSVRGGDYGNTIYF. The CDR3 bases are TGTGCCAGCAGCGTACGAGGGGGGGACTATGGAAACACCATATATTTT.